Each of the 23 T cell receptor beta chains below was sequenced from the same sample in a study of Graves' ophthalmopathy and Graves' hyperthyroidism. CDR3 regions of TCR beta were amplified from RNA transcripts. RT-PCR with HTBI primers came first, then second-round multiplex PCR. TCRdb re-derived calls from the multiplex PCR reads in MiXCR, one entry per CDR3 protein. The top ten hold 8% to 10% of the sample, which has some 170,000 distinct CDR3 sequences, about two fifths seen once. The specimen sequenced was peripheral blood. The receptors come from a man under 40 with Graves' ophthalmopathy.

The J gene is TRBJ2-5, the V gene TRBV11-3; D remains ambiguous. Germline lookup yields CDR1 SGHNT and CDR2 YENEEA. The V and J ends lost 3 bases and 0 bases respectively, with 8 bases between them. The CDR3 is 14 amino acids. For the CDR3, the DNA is TGTGCCAGCAGCTTGCTCAGGAACCAAGAGACCCAGTACTTC. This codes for CASSLLRNQETQYF.

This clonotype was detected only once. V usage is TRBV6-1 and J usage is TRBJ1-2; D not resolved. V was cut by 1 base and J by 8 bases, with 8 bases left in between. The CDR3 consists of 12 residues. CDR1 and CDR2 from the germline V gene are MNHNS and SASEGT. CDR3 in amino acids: CASSEGSYGYTF. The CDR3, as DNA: TGTGCCAGCAGTGAAGGGTCTTACGGCTACACCTTC.

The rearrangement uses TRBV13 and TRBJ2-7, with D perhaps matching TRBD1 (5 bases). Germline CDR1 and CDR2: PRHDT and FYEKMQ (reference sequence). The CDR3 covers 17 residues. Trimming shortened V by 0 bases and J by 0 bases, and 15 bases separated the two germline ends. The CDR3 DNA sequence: TGTGCCAGCAGCTTAGGGGGGCGCCGGTCCCGCTCCTACGAGCAGTACTTC. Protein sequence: CASSLGGRRSRSYEQYF.

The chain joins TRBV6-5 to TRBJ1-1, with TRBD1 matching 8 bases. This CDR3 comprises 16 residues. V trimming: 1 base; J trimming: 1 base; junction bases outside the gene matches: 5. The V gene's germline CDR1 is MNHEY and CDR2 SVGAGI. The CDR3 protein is CASSYLTGVTNTEAFF. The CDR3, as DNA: TGTGCCAGCAGTTACTTGACAGGGGTAACGAACACTGAAGCTTTCTTT.

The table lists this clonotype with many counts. CDR3 nucleotide sequence: TGTGCCACCAGCAGAGATACAGTGGGTTCACCCCTCCACTTT. Its protein product is CATSRDTVGSPLHF. The V and J genes are TRBV15 and TRBJ1-6; no definite D call. This CDR3 region has 14 residues. The V gene lost 0 bases and the J gene lost 9 bases, with 9 bases spanning the gap. Germline values: CDR1 LNHNV, CDR2 YYDKDF (reference sequence).

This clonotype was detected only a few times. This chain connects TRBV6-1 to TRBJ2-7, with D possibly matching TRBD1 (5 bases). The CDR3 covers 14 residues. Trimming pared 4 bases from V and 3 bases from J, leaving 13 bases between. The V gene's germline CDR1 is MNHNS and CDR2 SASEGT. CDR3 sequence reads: CASSARDHSYEQYF. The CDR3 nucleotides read TGTGCCAGCAGTGCCAGGGATCATAGCTACGAGCAGTACTTC.

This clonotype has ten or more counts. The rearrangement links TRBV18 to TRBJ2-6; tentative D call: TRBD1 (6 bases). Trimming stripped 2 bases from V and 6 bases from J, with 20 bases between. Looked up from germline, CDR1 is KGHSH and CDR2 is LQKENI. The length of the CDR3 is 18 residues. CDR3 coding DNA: TGTGCCAGCTCACCAAGATCAGGACAGTCCATCTTGGCCAACGTCCTGACTTTC. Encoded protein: CASSPRSGQSILANVLTF.

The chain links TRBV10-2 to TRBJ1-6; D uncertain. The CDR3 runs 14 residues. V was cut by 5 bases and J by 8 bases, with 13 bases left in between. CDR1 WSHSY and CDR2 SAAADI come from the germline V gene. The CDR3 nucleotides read TGCGCCAGCAGTTCGACGGGGTCGGATTCACCCCTCCACTTT. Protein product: CASSSTGSDSPLHF.

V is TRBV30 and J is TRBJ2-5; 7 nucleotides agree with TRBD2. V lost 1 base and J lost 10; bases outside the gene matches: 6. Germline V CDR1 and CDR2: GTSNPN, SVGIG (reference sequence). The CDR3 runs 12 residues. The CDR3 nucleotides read TGTGCCTGGAGTGGACCGGGGGGAGGCCAGTACTTC. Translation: CAWSGPGGGQYF.

CDR3 nucleotide sequence: TGTGCCAGCAGCCCTAGTCCCCTACGGACAGTCCAAGAGACCCAGTACTTC. Residues: CASSPSPLRTVQETQYF. The rearrangement uses TRBV11-2 and TRBJ2-5; a weak D match, TRBD1 (6 bases). The CDR3 extends over 17 amino acids. V was pared by 5 bases and J by 1 base, with 20 bases between. Germline V gene lookup returns CDR1 SGHAT and CDR2 FQNNGV.

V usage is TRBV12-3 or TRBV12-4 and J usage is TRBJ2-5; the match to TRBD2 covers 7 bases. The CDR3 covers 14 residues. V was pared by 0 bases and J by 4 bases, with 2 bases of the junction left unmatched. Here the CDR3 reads CASSLAGGSETQYF. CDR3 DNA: TGTGCCAGCAGTTTAGCGGGAGGGTCAGAGACCCAGTACTTC.

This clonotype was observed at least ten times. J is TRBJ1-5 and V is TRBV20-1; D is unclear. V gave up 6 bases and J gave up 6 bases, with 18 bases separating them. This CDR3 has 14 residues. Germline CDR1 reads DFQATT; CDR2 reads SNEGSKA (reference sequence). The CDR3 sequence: CSARGRERGQPQHF. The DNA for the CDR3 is TGCAGTGCCCGGGGTAGGGAAAGAGGTCAGCCCCAGCATTTT.

The CDR3 is CAISDSPGGRLNSPLHF. The CDR3 DNA reads as TGTGCCATCAGTGACTCGCCGGGAGGAAGGTTGAATTCACCCCTCCACTTT. V is TRBV10-3 and J is TRBJ1-6, with unresolved D. V lost 3 bases and J 7 bases, leaving 19 bases between the germline ends. The CDR3 loop spans 17 amino acids. CDR1 and CDR2 from the germline V gene are ENHRY and SYGVKD.

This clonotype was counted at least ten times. The CDR3 is CASSLVLGGNTEAFF. The CDR3 DNA reads TGTGCCAGCAGCTTAGTCCTGGGAGGGAACACTGAAGCTTTCTTT. The gene calls are TRBV7-9 and TRBJ1-1; D call uncertain. CDR1 is SEHNR, CDR2 FQNEAQ, per germline (reference sequence). The CDR3 has 15 amino acids. V was pared by 1 base and J by 1 base, with 10 bases between. The entire variable domain, with the rest obtained from reference TRBV7-9 and TRBJ1-1, is as follows: DTGVSQNPRHKITKRGQNVTFRCDPISEHNRLYWYRQTLGQGPEFLTYFQNEAQLEKSRLLSDRFSAERPKGSFSTLEIQRTEQGDSAMYLCASSLVLGGNTEAFFGQGTRLTVV.

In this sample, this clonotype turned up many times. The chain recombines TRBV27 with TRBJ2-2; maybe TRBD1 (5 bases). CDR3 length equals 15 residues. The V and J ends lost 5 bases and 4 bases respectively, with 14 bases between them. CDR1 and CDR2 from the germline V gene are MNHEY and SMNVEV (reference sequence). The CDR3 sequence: CASSRQRMGTGELFF. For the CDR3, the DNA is TGTGCCAGCAGTCGACAGAGAATGGGCACCGGGGAGCTGTTTTTT.

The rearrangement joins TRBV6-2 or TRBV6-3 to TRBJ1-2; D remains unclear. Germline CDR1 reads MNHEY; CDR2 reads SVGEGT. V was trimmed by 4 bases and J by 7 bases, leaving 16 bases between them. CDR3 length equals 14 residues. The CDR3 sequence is CASSFEWSDGGYTF. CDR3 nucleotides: TGTGCCAGCAGTTTTGAGTGGTCGGATGGTGGCTACACCTTC.

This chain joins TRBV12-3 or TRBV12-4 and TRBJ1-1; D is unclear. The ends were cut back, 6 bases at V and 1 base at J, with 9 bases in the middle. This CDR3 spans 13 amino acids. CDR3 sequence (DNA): TGTGCCAGCAGCCGTTTATCGAACACTGAAGCTTTCTTT. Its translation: CASSRLSNTEAFF.

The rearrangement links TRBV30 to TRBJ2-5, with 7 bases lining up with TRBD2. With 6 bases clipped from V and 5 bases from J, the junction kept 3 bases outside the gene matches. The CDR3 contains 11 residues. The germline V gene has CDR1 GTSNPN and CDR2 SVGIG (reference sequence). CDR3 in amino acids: CACAGAETQYF. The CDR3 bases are TGTGCCTGTGCGGGAGCGGAGACCCAGTACTTC. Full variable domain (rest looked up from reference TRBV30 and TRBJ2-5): SQTIHQWPATLVQPVGSPLSLECTVEGTSNPNLYWYRQAAGRGLQLLFYSVGIGQISSEVPQNLSASRPQDRQFILSSKKLLLSDSGFYLCACAGAETQYFGPGTRLLVL.

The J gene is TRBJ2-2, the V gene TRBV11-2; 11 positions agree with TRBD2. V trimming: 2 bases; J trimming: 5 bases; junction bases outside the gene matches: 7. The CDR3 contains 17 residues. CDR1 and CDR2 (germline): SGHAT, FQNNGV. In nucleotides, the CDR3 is TGTGCCAGCAGCTTATCCCCTCGACTAGCGGGAACCGGGGAGCTGTTTTTT. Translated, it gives CASSLSPRLAGTGELFF. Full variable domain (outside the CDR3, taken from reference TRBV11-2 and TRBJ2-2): EAGVAQSPRYKIIEKRQSVAFWCNPISGHATLYWYQQILGQGPKLLIQFQNNGVVDDSQLPKDRFSAERLKGVDSTLKIQPAKLEDSAVYLCASSLSPRLAGTGELFFGEGSRLTVL.

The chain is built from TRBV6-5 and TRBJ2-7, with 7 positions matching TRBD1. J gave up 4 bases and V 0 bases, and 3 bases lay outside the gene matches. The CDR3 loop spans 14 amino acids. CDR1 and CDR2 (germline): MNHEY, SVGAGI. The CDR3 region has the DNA TGTGCCAGCAGTTACTCAGACAGGGAGTACGAGCAGTACTTC. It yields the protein CASSYSDREYEQYF.

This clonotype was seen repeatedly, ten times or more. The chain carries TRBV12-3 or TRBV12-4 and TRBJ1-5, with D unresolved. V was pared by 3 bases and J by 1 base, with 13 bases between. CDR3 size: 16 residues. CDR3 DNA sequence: TGTGCCAGCAGTTTGAGTAGATTAACCAGCAATCAGCCCCAGCATTTT. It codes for CASSLSRLTSNQPQHF.

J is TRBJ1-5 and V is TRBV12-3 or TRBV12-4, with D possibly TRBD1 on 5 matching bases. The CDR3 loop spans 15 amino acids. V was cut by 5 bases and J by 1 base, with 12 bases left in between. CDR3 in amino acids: CASSKGRGSNQPQHF. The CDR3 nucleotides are TGTGCCAGCAGTAAGGGGCGCGGAAGCAATCAGCCCCAGCATTTT.

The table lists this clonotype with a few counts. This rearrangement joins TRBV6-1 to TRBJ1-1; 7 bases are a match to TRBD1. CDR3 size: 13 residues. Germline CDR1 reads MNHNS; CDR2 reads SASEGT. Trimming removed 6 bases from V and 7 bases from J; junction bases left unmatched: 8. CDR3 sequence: CASSEQGRNEAFF. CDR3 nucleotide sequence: TGTGCCAGCAGCGAACAGGGGCGCAATGAAGCTTTCTTT.